This T cell receptor beta chain was captured in a study of T-cell reconstitution after alpha-beta-depleted transplantation in children. Study conclusions and caveats: The origin of alpha-beta T cells about two months after transplant was reportedly several hundred expanded graft clones. TCRbeta diversity was high at day 60 in some patients (a result of surviving recipient T cells and thymic progenitors). One year after transplant, T-cell counts and diversity came mostly from newly produced T cells.

A library of TCRbeta sequences, prepared with unique molecular identifiers, was generated. TCRdb itself ran the PCR reads through MiXCR, one entry per CDR3 protein. This table has hundreds of thousands of distinct CDR3 sequences, 13% appearing once. This clonotype was seen more than once but under ten times. Its specificity is not known. Germline-derived CDR1 and CDR2 are MNHEY and SVGAGI. V lost 3 bases to trimming and J lost 7 bases, with 18 bases between them. CDR3 length: 16 amino acids. The source of this sequence is a male patient between 10 and 17 years old who had a stem cell transplant for acute myeloid leukemia, so the T cells may come from the graft donor. The chain links TRBV6-5 to TRBJ2-2; either TRBD1 or TRBD2 may fit D (7 bases each). Here the sequenced sample was PBMCs, mostly from graft donor cells, taken 360 days after TCRalphabeta/CD19-depleted stem cell transplant. The CDR3 bases are TGTGCCAGCAGTTATTCCCGACAGGGAGGGGACGGGGAGCTGTTTTTT. This gives the protein CASSYSRQGGDGELFF.